Listed below are T cell receptor beta chains from one sample, sequenced in a study of cytomegalovirus exposure and HLA in healthy donors. Sequencing used immunoSEQ multiplex PCR; TCRdb keeps in-frame clones, though not all of them. The data contain 100,000 to 150,000 clones, about 74% of them singletons. The specimen sequenced was PBMCs. The receptor set was obtained from a woman aged 55 to 70 in good health and CMV-seronegative. Both conserved end residues are part of each CDR3. D genes are given only for firm matches. Where a row states a size, it is once, few, many or the class of an expanded clone; other rows omit it.

CDR3nt: TGCGCCAGCAGCCGCTTCGGCCTAGCGGGAGGACAAGAGACCCAGTACTTC
CDR3aa: CASSRFGLAGGQETQYF
j_gene: TRBJ2-5
v_gene: TRBV5-1
abundance: -
d_gene: TRBD2

CDR3nt: TGTGCCAGCAGCGCCCGGACTAGCGGGGACAATGAGCAGTTCTTC
CDR3aa: CASSARTSGDNEQFF
j_gene: TRBJ2-1
v_gene: TRBV21-1
abundance: -
d_gene: -

CDR3nt: TGTGCCAGCCGAGGTAGTAGCAATCAGCCCCAGCATTTT
CDR3aa: CASRGSSNQPQHF
j_gene: TRBJ1-5
v_gene: TRBV27
abundance: once
d_gene: -

CDR3nt: TGCAGTGCTATTTCTCCCTATGGCTACACCTTC
CDR3aa: CSAISPYGYTF
j_gene: TRBJ1-2
v_gene: TRBV20-1
abundance: few
d_gene: -

CDR3nt: TGTGCCAGCAGCGTAGGGACAGGGCGCGGAGAGCAGTACTTC
CDR3aa: CASSVGTGRGEQYF
j_gene: TRBJ2-7
v_gene: TRBV9
abundance: -
d_gene: TRBD1

CDR3nt: TGTGCCAGCTCACCCTCGCTCCGACTAGCGGGAGAGATGCCCAATGAGCAGTTCTTC
CDR3aa: CASSPSLRLAGEMPNEQFF
j_gene: TRBJ2-1
v_gene: TRBV18
abundance: few
d_gene: TRBD2

CDR3nt: TGTTCCAGCAGCCACGTGGGGACAGGAACCTACGAGCAGTACTTC
CDR3aa: CSSSHVGTGTYEQYF
j_gene: TRBJ2-7
v_gene: TRBV7-9
abundance: -
d_gene: TRBD1

CDR3nt: TGCGCCAGCAGTAACGGACAGGGGGCCACGAGGGAGCAGTACTTC
CDR3aa: CASSNGQGATREQYF
j_gene: TRBJ2-7
v_gene: TRBV5-1
abundance: -
d_gene: TRBD1

CDR3nt: TGTGCCATCAGTGCTGAGCCCTACTCCGAGCAGTACTTC
CDR3aa: CAISAEPYSEQYF
j_gene: TRBJ2-7
v_gene: TRBV10-3
abundance: -
d_gene: -

CDR3nt: TGTGCCAGCTCACCTCCCACTCGGTCTGGAAACACCATATATTTT
CDR3aa: CASSPPTRSGNTIYF
j_gene: TRBJ1-3
v_gene: TRBV18
abundance: -
d_gene: -

CDR3nt: TGTGCCAGTACCCCTCCGTCGGGACTAGCGGGGACGCCCGCAGATACGCAGTATTTT
CDR3aa: CASTPPSGLAGTPADTQYF
j_gene: TRBJ2-3
v_gene: TRBV19
abundance: -
d_gene: TRBD2

CDR3nt: TGTGCCAGCCGCCGAGGGGGCTCAAACTATGGCTACACCTTC
CDR3aa: CASRRGGSNYGYTF
j_gene: TRBJ1-2
v_gene: TRBV6-1
abundance: few
d_gene: TRBD1

CDR3nt: TGTGCCAGCAGTGGGGGGACAGGGGCAACTAATGAAAAACTGTTTTTT
CDR3aa: CASSGGTGATNEKLFF
j_gene: TRBJ1-4
v_gene: TRBV6-1
abundance: -
d_gene: TRBD1

CDR3nt: TGTGCCAGCAGCCAAGGGCTGGGGGGGCTGGAGACCCAGTACTTC
CDR3aa: CASSQGLGGLETQYF
j_gene: TRBJ2-5
v_gene: TRBV14
abundance: -
d_gene: -

CDR3nt: TGTGCCAGCAAGGGGCTAGCGGGAGGAGGAGAGACCCAGTACTTC
CDR3aa: CASKGLAGGGETQYF
j_gene: TRBJ2-5
v_gene: TRBV2
abundance: -
d_gene: TRBD2

CDR3nt: TGTGCCAGCAGACCGACAGGGCCAAGGGCCAAACTGTTTTTT
CDR3aa: CASRPTGPRAKLFF
j_gene: TRBJ1-4
v_gene: TRBV28
abundance: -
d_gene: TRBD1

CDR3nt: TGTGCCAGCGGCTCCGGGACTAGCATTGTCGGGGAGCTGTTTTTT
CDR3aa: CASGSGTSIVGELFF
j_gene: TRBJ2-2
v_gene: TRBV2
abundance: few
d_gene: TRBD2

CDR3nt: TGTGCCAGCAGCGTAGGTAGTAGCGGGGGGAACACCGGGGAGCTGTTTTTT
CDR3aa: CASSVGSSGGNTGELFF
j_gene: TRBJ2-2
v_gene: TRBV9
abundance: -
d_gene: TRBD2

CDR3nt: TGTGCCAGTAGTATTCAGGGCACTGGAGAGACCCAGTACTTC
CDR3aa: CASSIQGTGETQYF
j_gene: TRBJ2-5
v_gene: TRBV19
abundance: -
d_gene: -

CDR3nt: TGTGCCAGCAGGTCCGGGACAGGGACCCGCGAGCAGTACTTC
CDR3aa: CASRSGTGTREQYF
j_gene: TRBJ2-7
v_gene: TRBV6-5
abundance: -
d_gene: TRBD1

CDR3nt: TGTGCCAGTAGCACCGCGGAGGTCCCAGATACGCAGTATTTT
CDR3aa: CASSTAEVPDTQYF
j_gene: TRBJ2-3
v_gene: TRBV19
abundance: once
d_gene: -

CDR3nt: TGTGCCACGGGACTAGCGAACACCGGGGAGCTGTTTTTT
CDR3aa: CATGLANTGELFF
j_gene: TRBJ2-2
v_gene: TRBV30
abundance: -
d_gene: TRBD2

CDR3nt: TGTGCCAGCAGCAGGGGGACCAGCAAGAACACTGAAGCTTTCTTT
CDR3aa: CASSRGTSKNTEAFF
j_gene: TRBJ1-1
v_gene: TRBV7-2
abundance: -
d_gene: -

CDR3nt: TGTGCCAGCAGTGGGACAGGGGGTTCTCAGCCCCAGCATTTT
CDR3aa: CASSGTGGSQPQHF
j_gene: TRBJ1-5
v_gene: TRBV2
abundance: once
d_gene: TRBD1

CDR3nt: TGTGCCAGCAGTCCCACGACAGGGGGAAATGAAAAACTGTTTTTT
CDR3aa: CASSPTTGGNEKLFF
j_gene: TRBJ1-4
v_gene: TRBV25-1
abundance: -
d_gene: TRBD1

CDR3nt: TGTGCCAGCAGTTTAGCGGGCAGACATAGCAATCAGCCCCAGCATTTT
CDR3aa: CASSLAGRHSNQPQHF
j_gene: TRBJ1-5
v_gene: TRBV27
abundance: -
d_gene: -

CDR3nt: TGTGCTAGTGGTTTGGTTCTAGGGGTCAAGGACACCGGGGAGCTGTTTTTT
CDR3aa: CASGLVLGVKDTGELFF
j_gene: TRBJ2-2
v_gene: TRBV12-5
abundance: -
d_gene: -

CDR3nt: TGTGCCAGCAGTTTATCGGGGAATGGGGCCAACGTCCTGACTTTC
CDR3aa: CASSLSGNGANVLTF
j_gene: TRBJ2-6
v_gene: TRBV28
abundance: once
d_gene: -

CDR3nt: TGTGCCAGCAGTGACCGGGACAGGGGGTTCCTAGCGGGATTGAACACCGGGGAGCTGTTTTTT
CDR3aa: CASSDRDRGFLAGLNTGELFF
j_gene: TRBJ2-2
v_gene: TRBV28
abundance: -
d_gene: TRBD1

CDR3nt: TGTGCCAGCAGCGTGGGACAGGGCCCCTACGAGCAGTACTTC
CDR3aa: CASSVGQGPYEQYF
j_gene: TRBJ2-7
v_gene: TRBV9
abundance: -
d_gene: TRBD1

CDR3nt: TGCGCCAGCAGTGCCCAGCGGGATGTCAATGAGCAGTTCTTC
CDR3aa: CASSAQRDVNEQFF
j_gene: TRBJ2-1
v_gene: TRBV10-1
abundance: -
d_gene: TRBD2